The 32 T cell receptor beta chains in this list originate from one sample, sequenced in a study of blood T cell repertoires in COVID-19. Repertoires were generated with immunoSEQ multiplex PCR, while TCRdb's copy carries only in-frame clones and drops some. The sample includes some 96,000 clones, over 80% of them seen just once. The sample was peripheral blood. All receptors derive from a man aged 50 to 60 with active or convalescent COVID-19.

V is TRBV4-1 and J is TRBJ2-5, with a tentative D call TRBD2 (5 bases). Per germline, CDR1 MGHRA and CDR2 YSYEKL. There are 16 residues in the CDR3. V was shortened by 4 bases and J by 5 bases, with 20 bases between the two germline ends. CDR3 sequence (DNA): TGCGCCAGCAGCCCTAATCTCCTTCGGGGTGGGGAGACCCAGTACTTC. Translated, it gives CASSPNLLRGGETQYF.

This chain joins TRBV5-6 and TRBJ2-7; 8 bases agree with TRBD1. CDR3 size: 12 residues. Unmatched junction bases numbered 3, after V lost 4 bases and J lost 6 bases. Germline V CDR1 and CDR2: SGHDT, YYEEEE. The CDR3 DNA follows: TGTGCCAGCAGCCCAGGGGGCATCGAGCAGTACTTC. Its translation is CASSPGGIEQYF.

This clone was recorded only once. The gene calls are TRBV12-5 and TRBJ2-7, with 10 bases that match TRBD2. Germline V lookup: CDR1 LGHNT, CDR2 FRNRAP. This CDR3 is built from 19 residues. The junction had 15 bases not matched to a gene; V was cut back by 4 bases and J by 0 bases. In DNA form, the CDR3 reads TGTGCTAGTGGTTCGAGGGGTCTAGCGGGAGACCCCCTCTCCTACGAGCAGTACTTC. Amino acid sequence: CASGSRGLAGDPLSYEQYF.

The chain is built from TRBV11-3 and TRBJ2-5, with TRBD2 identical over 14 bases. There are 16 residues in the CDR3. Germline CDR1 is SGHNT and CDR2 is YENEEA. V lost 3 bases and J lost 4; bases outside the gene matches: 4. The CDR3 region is CASSLGLAGVRETQYF. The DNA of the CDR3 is TGTGCCAGCAGCTTGGGACTAGCGGGAGTAAGAGAGACCCAGTACTTC. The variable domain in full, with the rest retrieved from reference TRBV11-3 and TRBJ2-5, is EAGVVQSPRYKIIEKKQPVAFWCNPISGHNTLYWYLQNLGQGPELLIRYENEEAVDDSQLPKDRFSAERLKGVDSTLKIQPAELGDSAVYLCASSLGLAGVRETQYFGPGTRLLVL.

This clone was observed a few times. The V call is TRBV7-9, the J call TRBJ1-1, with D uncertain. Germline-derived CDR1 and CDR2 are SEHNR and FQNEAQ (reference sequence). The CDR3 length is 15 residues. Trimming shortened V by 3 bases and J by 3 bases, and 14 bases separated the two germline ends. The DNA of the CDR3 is TGTGCCAGCAGCTTTTTATGGGTCGAGGACACTGAAGCTTTCTTT. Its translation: CASSFLWVEDTEAFF. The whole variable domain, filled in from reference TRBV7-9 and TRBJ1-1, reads DTGVSQNPRHKITKRGQNVTFRCDPISEHNRLYWYRQTLGQGPEFLTYFQNEAQLEKSRLLSDRFSAERPKGSFSTLEIQRTEQGDSAMYLCASSFLWVEDTEAFFGQGTRLTVV.

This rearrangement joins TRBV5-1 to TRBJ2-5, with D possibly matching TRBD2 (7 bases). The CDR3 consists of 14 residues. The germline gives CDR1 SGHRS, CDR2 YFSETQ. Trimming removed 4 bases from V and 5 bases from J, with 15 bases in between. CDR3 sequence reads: CASSPAGAGETQYF. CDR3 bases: TGCGCCAGCAGCCCGGCGGGGGCCGGGGAGACCCAGTACTTC.

Here the CDR3 reads CASSKTGVNTEAFF. CDR3 nucleotide sequence: TGCGCCAGCAGCAAGACAGGGGTGAACACTGAAGCTTTCTTT. The rearrangement links TRBV5-1 to TRBJ1-1; the match to TRBD1 covers 8 bases. The CDR3 totals 14 residues. Trimming cost V 4 bases and J 0 bases; bases outside gene matches: 2. Germline assignment: CDR1 SGHRS and CDR2 YFSETQ.

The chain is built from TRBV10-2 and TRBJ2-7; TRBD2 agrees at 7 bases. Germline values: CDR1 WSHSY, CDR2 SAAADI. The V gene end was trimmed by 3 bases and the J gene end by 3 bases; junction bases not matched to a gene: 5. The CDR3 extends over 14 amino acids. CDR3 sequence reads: CASSESGRVYEQYF. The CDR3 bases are TGCGCCAGCAGTGAATCGGGGAGGGTCTACGAGCAGTACTTC.

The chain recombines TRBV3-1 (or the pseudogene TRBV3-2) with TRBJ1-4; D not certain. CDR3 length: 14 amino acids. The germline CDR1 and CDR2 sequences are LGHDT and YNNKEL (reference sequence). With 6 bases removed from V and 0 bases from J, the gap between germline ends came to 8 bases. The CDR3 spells CASSRRATNEKLFF. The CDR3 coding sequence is TGTGCCAGCAGTCGGAGGGCAACTAATGAAAAACTGTTTTTT.

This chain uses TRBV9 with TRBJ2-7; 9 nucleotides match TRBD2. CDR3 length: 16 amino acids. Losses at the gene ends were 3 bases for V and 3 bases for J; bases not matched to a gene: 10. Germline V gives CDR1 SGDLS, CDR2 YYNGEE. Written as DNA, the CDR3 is TGTGCCAGCAGCGAGGGCCCTATGCGGGAGGGCTACGAGCAGTACTTC. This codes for CASSEGPMREGYEQYF.

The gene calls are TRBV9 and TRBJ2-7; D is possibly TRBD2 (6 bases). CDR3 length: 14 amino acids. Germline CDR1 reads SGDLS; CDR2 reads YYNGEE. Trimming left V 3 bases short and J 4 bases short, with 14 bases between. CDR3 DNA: TGTGCCAGCAGCGGGGGACTCACAGATTACGAGCAGTACTTC. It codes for CASSGGLTDYEQYF.

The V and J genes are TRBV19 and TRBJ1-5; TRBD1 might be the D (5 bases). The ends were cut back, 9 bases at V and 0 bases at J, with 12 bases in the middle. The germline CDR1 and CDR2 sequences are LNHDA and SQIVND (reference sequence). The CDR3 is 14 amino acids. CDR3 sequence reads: CASKDTPSNQPQHF. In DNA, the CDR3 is TGTGCCAGCAAGGACACCCCTAGCAATCAGCCCCAGCATTTT. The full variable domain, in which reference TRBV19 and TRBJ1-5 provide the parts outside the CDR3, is DGGITQSPKYLFRKEGQNVTLSCEQNLNHDAMYWYRQDPGQGLRLIYYSQIVNDFQKGDIAEGYSVSREKKESFPLTVTSAQKNPTAFYLCASKDTPSNQPQHFGDGTRLSIL.

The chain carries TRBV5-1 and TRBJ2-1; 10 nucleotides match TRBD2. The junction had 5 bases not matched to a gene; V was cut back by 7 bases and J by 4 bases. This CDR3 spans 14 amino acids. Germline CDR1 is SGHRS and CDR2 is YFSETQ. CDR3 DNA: TGCGCCAGCGGTGGACTAGCGGCATACAATGAGCAGTTCTTC. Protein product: CASGGLAAYNEQFF.

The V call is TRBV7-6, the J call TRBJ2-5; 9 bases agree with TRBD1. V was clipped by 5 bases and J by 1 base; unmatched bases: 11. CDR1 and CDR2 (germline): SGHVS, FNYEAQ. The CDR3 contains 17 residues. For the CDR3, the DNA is TGTGCCAGCAGCGCACACAGGGGGCGCGAGGCCCAAGAGACCCAGTACTTC. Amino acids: CASSAHRGREAQETQYF.

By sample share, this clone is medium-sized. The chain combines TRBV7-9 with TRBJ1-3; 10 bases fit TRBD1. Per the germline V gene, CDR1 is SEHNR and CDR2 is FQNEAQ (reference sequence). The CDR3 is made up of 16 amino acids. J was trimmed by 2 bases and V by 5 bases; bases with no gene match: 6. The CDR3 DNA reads TGTGCCAGCAGCGACAGGGGGCGGCAAACTGGAAACACCATATATTTT. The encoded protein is CASSDRGRQTGNTIYF.

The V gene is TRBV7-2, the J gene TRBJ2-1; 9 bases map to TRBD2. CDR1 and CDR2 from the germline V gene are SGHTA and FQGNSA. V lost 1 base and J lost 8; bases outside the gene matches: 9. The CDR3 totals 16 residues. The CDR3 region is CASSLVGGRASDEQFF. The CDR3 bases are TGTGCCAGCAGCTTAGTAGGCGGGAGGGCCTCGGATGAGCAGTTCTTC.

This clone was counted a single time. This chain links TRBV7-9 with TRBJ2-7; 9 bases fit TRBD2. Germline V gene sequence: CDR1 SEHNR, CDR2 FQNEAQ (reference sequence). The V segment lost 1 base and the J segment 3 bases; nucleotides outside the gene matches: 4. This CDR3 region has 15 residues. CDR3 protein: CASSLGASGDYEQYF. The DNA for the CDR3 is TGTGCCAGCAGCTTAGGGGCTAGCGGGGACTACGAGCAGTACTTC.

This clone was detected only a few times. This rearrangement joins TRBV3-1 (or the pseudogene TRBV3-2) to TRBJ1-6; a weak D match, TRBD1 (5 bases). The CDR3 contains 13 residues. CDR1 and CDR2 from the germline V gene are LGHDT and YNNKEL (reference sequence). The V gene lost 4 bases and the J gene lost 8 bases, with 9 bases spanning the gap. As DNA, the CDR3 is TGTGCCAGCAGCCCCCTAGGGGATTCACCCCTCCACTTT. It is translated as CASSPLGDSPLHF.

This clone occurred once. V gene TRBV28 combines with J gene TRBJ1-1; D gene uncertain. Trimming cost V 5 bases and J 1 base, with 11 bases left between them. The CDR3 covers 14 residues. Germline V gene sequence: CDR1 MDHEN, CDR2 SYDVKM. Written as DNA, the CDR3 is TGTGCCAGCAGTCCCCACGACACGAACACTGAAGCTTTCTTT. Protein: CASSPHDTNTEAFF. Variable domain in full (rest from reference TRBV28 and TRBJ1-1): DVKVTQSSRYLVKRTGEKVFLECVQDMDHENMFWYRQDPGLGLRLIYFSYDVKMKEKGDIPEGYSVSREKKERFSLILESASTNQTSMYLCASSPHDTNTEAFFGQGTRLTVV.

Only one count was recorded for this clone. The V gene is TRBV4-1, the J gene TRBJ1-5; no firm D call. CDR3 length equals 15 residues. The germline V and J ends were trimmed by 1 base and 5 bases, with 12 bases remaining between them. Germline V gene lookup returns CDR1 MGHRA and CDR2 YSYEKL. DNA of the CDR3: TGCGCCAGCAGCCAAGTCCCGGGTTGGGATCAGCCCCAGCATTTT. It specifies CASSQVPGWDQPQHF.

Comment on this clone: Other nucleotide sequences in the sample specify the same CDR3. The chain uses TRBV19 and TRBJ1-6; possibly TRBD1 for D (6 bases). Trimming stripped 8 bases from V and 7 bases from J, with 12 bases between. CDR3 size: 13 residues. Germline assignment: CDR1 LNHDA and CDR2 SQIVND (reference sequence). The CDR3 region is CASSGQGNSPLHF. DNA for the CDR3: TGTGCCAGTTCAGGGCAGGGGAATTCACCCCTCCACTTT.

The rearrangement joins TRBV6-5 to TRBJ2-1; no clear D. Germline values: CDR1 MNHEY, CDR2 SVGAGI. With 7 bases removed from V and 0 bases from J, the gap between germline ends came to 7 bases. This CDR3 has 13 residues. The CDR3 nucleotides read TGTGCCAGCACCCCCAGCTCCTACAATGAGCAGTTCTTC. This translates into CASTPSSYNEQFF.

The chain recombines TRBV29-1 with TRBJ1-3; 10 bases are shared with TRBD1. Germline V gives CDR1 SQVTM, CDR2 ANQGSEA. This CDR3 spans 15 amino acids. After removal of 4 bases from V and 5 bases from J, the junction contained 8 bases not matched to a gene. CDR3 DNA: TGCAGCGTTGTCCCTGGGACAGGGGATCGAAACACCATATATTTT. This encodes CSVVPGTGDRNTIYF. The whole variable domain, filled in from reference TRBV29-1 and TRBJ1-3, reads SAVISQKPSRDICQRGTSLTIQCQVDSQVTMMFWYRQQPGQSLTLIATANQGSEATYESGFVIDKFPISRPNLTFSTLTVSNMSPEDSSIYLCSVVPGTGDRNTIYFGEGSWLTVV.

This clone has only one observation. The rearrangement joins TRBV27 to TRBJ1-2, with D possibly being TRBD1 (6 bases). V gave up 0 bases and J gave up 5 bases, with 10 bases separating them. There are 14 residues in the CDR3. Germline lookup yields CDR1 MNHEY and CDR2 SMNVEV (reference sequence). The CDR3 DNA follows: TGTGCCAGCAGTTTATCTTGGACAGATTATGGCTACACCTTC. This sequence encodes CASSLSWTDYGYTF.

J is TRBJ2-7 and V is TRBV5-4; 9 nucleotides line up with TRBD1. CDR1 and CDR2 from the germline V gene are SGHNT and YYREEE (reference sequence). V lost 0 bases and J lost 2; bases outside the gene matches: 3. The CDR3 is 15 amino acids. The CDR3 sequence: CASSLVGTGPYEQYF. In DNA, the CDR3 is TGTGCCAGCAGCTTGGTAGGGACAGGGCCCTACGAGCAGTACTTC.

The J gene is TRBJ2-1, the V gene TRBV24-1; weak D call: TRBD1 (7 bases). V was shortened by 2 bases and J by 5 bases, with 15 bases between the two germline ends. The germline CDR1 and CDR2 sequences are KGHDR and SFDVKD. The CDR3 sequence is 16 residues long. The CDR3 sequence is CATSDSRGRTHNEQFF. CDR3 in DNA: TGTGCCACCAGTGATTCCAGGGGGAGGACCCACAATGAGCAGTTCTTC.

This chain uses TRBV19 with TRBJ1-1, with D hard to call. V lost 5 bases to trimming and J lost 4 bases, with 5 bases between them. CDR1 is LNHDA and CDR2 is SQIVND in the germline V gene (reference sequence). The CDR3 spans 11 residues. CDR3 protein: CASSFSTEAFF. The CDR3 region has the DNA TGTGCCAGTAGTTTTAGCACTGAAGCTTTCTTT.

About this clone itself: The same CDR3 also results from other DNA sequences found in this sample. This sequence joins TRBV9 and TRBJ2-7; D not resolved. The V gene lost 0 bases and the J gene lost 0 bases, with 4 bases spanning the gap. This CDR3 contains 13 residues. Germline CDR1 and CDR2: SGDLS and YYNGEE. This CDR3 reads CASSVDSSYEQYF. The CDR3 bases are TGTGCCAGCAGCGTAGACAGCTCCTACGAGCAGTACTTC.

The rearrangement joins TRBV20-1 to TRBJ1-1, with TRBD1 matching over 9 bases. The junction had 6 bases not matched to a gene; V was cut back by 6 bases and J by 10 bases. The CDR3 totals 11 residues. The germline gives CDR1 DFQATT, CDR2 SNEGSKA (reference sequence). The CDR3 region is CSARDRAVAFF. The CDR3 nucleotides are TGCAGTGCCAGGGACAGGGCAGTAGCTTTCTTT.

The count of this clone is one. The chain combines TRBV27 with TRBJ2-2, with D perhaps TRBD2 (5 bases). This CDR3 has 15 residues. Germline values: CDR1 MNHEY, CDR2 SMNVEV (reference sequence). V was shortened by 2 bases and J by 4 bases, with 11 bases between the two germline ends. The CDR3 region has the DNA TGTGCCAGCAGTTTACGGGTCCGGGGCACCGGGGAGCTGTTTTTT. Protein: CASSLRVRGTGELFF.

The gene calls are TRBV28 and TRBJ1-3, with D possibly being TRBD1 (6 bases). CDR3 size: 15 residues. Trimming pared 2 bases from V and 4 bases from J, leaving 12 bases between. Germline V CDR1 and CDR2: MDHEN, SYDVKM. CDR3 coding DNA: TGTGCCAGCAGTTTACTACAGGGAAGGGGAAACACCATATATTTT. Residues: CASSLLQGRGNTIYF.

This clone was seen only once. CDR3 protein: CASSSLNRGDGYTF. In DNA, the CDR3 is TGTGCCAGCAGCTCGTTGAACAGGGGAGATGGCTACACCTTC. The V and J genes are TRBV5-6 and TRBJ1-2, with 7 positions matching TRBD1. After removal of 3 bases from V and 6 bases from J, the junction contained 8 bases not matched to a gene. This CDR3 spans 14 amino acids. From germline, CDR1 is SGHDT and CDR2 YYEEEE.